The entry below describes one T cell receptor (beta chain). Germline V gene lookup returns CDR1 SGHTA and CDR2 FQGNSA. This CDR3 has 16 amino acids. The V end lost 3 bases, the J end lost 2 bases, and 16 bases lay between the germline ends. This record comes from a study of T cells in localized non-small cell lung cancer. Using immunoSEQ multiplex PCR, the repertoire was profiled, and TCRdb retains in-frame clones only, with some absent. The sample lists roughly 34,000 clones, nearly 80% seen once, with about 38% in the top ten. The rearrangement links TRBV7-2 to TRBJ2-5, with D possibly matching TRBD2 (6 bases). Sequences were derived from peripheral blood, sampled before any cancer treatment. The sequence was obtained from a male donor aged 60 or over with stage II squamous cell lung carcinoma. CDR3 amino acids: CASSLASAGGQETQYF. CDR3 nucleotides: TGTGCCAGCAGCTTGGCTAGCGCGGGCGGTCAAGAGACCCAGTACTTC.